The entry that follows covers one TCR beta chain sequence. Assay used: immunoSEQ multiplex PCR; TCRdb lists only in-frame clones, some missing. The sample holds about 180,000 clones; 70% to 90% are singletons and the top ten take approximately 18%. CDR1 is MNHEY, CDR2 SVGEGT, per germline. The CDR3 loop spans 14 amino acids. The trim removed 2 bases at V and 3 bases at J, leaving 1 base unmatched. The sample is drawn from a study of blood T cell repertoires in COVID-19. The chain links TRBV6-2 or TRBV6-3 to TRBJ2-3; 8 bases are a match to TRBD2. Sequencing was performed on peripheral blood. This TCR derives from an older person with COVID-19, enrolled during active disease. The CDR3 nucleotides are TGTGCCAGCAGTTACACTAGCGGAACAGATACGCAGTATTTT. Translated: CASSYTSGTDTQYF.